Following are 22 T cell receptor beta chains from one sample sequenced in a study of T-cell memory formation after mild COVID-19. TCRdb processed the 5' RACE reads anew with MiXCR; each CDR3 protein has one entry. This sample has 130,000 to 150,000 distinct CDR3 sequences; roughly 6.3% occur once, and the top ten carry about 1.9%. Source material: PBMCs or a T cell subset sorted from them (not recorded which). These receptor sequences come from an adult woman who had mild COVID-19 (a few samples of this study predate the infection). Cell type and time point are not known.

The V and J genes are TRBV14 and TRBJ2-1; unclear D gene. This CDR3 comprises 13 residues. V was shortened by 6 bases and J by 4 bases, with 10 bases between the two germline ends. Per the germline V gene, CDR1 is SGHDN and CDR2 is FVKESK. This CDR3 reads CASRSSWYNEQFF. CDR3 nucleotides: TGTGCCAGCAGGAGTTCTTGGTACAATGAGCAGTTCTTC.

This clonotype was detected a few times. The chain employs TRBV7-9 and TRBJ2-3, with 7 bases lining up with TRBD2. J lost 4 bases, V lost 1 base, and 5 bases had no gene match. This CDR3 is built from 15 residues. Germline V gene lookup returns CDR1 SEHNR and CDR2 FQNEAQ (reference sequence). DNA of the CDR3: TGTGCCAGCAGCTTAGTTGCGGGAGCGGCAGATACGCAGTATTTT. Translated, it gives CASSLVAGAADTQYF.

This clonotype was seen a few times. V is TRBV7-2 and J is TRBJ2-3, with a possible D match to TRBD1 (6 bases). Germline CDR1 and CDR2: SGHTA and FQGNSA. This CDR3 has 14 residues. V was clipped by 5 bases and J by 5 bases, with 14 bases between them. CDR3 DNA: TGTGCCAGCAGCCGTGAAGGGGGTGTAGATACGCAGTATTTT. It encodes CASSREGGVDTQYF.

The chain recombines TRBV6-1 with TRBJ1-3; a weak D match, TRBD1 (6 bases). The CDR3 has 16 amino acids. Trimming stripped 5 bases from V and 0 bases from J, with 14 bases between. Looked up from germline, CDR1 is MNHNS and CDR2 is SASEGT. The CDR3 reads CASSPPGTSSGNTIYF. DNA for the CDR3: TGTGCCAGCAGTCCTCCGGGGACAAGCTCTGGAAACACCATATATTTT.

This clonotype was detected only a few times. V and J are TRBV15 and TRBJ1-6; D call uncertain. Germline V gene lookup returns CDR1 LNHNV and CDR2 YYDKDF (reference sequence). The V end was cut by 0 bases, the J end by 13 bases, with 10 bases between. The CDR3 contains 13 residues. CDR3 sequence reads: CATSRDTPYPLHF. CDR3 DNA: TGTGCCACCAGCAGAGATACCCCTTATCCCCTCCACTTT.

The table lists this clonotype with many counts. An end of the junction differs from the germline gene, which may be a read error. The chain recombines TRBV12-3 or TRBV12-4 with TRBJ2-1; 8 bases are a match to TRBD1. The CDR3 is 15 amino acids. This CDR3 is CASSIAGTGYNEQFF. As DNA, the CDR3 is TGTGCCAGCAGTATAGCCGGGACAGGCTACAATGAGCAGTTCTTC.

This clonotype was detected many times. The chain joins TRBV20-1 to TRBJ1-3, with D hard to call. Trimming removed 6 bases at V and 3 bases at J, with 9 bases between. CDR1 is DFQATT and CDR2 is SNEGSKA in the germline V gene (reference sequence). This CDR3 has 12 residues. The CDR3 here is CSARLSGNTIYF. CDR3 nucleotide sequence: TGCAGTGCCCGACTCAGTGGAAACACCATATATTTT.

The genes are TRBV5-1 and TRBJ2-1; D remains ambiguous. Per germline, CDR1 SGHRS and CDR2 YFSETQ. The CDR3 contains 14 residues. V lost 0 bases to trimming and J lost 8 bases, with 12 bases between them. The CDR3 spells CASSLGQFNDEQFF. For the CDR3, the DNA is TGCGCCAGCAGCTTGGGGCAGTTTAACGATGAGCAGTTCTTC.

The V gene is TRBV3-1, the J gene TRBJ1-2; 8 bases are a match to TRBD1. From germline, CDR1 is LGHDT and CDR2 YNNKEL (reference sequence). The trim removed 4 bases at V and 6 bases at J, leaving 10 bases unmatched. The CDR3 spans 15 residues. CDR3 loop: CASSPHRGKVDGYTF. The CDR3 DNA is TGTGCCAGCAGCCCCCACAGGGGGAAGGTCGATGGCTACACCTTC.

Details on this clonotype: Just one base apart from a much larger clone, this may be a read error. The rearrangement uses TRBV7-8 and TRBJ2-7, with TRBD1 matching 7 bases. The CDR3 is made up of 17 amino acids. Trimming removed 5 bases from V and 3 bases from J; junction bases left unmatched: 16. In germline, CDR1 is SGHVS, CDR2 FQNEAQ. The CDR3 bases are TGTGCCAGCAGCCCCAGGGGGACGTGTGGAAAGGACTACGAGCAGTACTTC. Residues: CASSPRGTCGKDYEQYF.

There are many counts of this clonotype. This chain connects TRBV10-3 to TRBJ1-1; D call uncertain. The CDR3 runs to 13 residues. V dropped 2 bases and J dropped 5 bases, with 9 bases sitting between them. Germline assignment: CDR1 ENHRY and CDR2 SYGVKD. CDR3 protein: CAISEGPGTEAFF. The CDR3 nucleotides are TGTGCCATCAGTGAGGGGCCTGGAACTGAAGCTTTCTTT.

This clonotype was seen at least ten times. The chain carries TRBV5-1 and TRBJ2-7; no firm D call. CDR3 length: 14 amino acids. From germline, CDR1 is SGHRS and CDR2 YFSETQ. Between the trimmed V and J ends, which lost 3 bases and 5 bases, there was a span of 15 bases. The CDR3 reads CASSSDPQNHEQYF. The CDR3 bases are TGCGCCAGCAGCTCAGATCCACAAAATCACGAGCAGTACTTC. Complete variable domain (other parts from reference TRBV5-1 and TRBJ2-7): KAGVTQTPRYLIKTRGQQVTLSCSPISGHRSVSWYQQTPGQGLQFLFEYFSETQRNKGNFPGRFSGRQFSNSRSEMNVSTLELGDSALYLCASSSDPQNHEQYFGPGTRLTVT.

The chain employs TRBV7-2 and TRBJ1-6; maybe TRBD1 (6 bases). CDR3 length: 15 amino acids. V shed 6 bases and J shed 9 bases, with 18 bases lying between them. Germline loops: CDR1 SGHTA, CDR2 FQGNSA. The CDR3 is CASRLSGVEGSPLHF. CDR3 bases: TGTGCCAGCAGGCTATCAGGGGTCGAAGGTTCACCCCTCCACTTT.

This clonotype was observed a handful of times. The chain couples TRBV25-1 to TRBJ1-6; 7 bases fit TRBD1. There are 16 residues in the CDR3. Germline CDR1 is MGHDK and CDR2 is SYGVNS. V lost 4 bases to trimming and J lost 5 bases; unmatched junction nucleotides: 8. CDR3 DNA: TGTGCCAGCAGTGCCGCAGGGGGGCAAGATAATTCACCCCTCCACTTT. Residues: CASSAAGGQDNSPLHF.

V usage is TRBV5-1 and J usage is TRBJ2-5, with TRBD1 as a possible D gene (5 bases). The CDR3 totals 15 residues. CDR1 and CDR2 from the germline V gene are SGHRS and YFSETQ. The V and J ends lost 0 bases and 8 bases respectively, with 17 bases between them. This CDR3 is CASSLGGRIFDTQYF. The CDR3 DNA reads as TGCGCCAGCAGCTTGGGGGGCAGGATCTTCGATACCCAGTACTTC. Filled out from reference TRBV5-1 and TRBJ2-5, the complete variable domain reads KAGVTQTPRYLIKTRGQQVTLSCSPISGHRSVSWYQQTPGQGLQFLFEYFSETQRNKGNFPGRFSGRQFSNSRSEMNVSTLELGDSALYLCASSLGGRIFDTQYFGPGTRLLVL.

V gene TRBV10-3 combines with J gene TRBJ2-3; TRBD1 might be the D (5 bases). Trimming took off 3 bases at V and 2 bases at J, with 21 bases between the two ends. Germline V gene data show CDR1 as ENHRY and CDR2 as SYGVKD. The CDR3 has 18 amino acids. The DNA for the CDR3 is TGTGCCATCAGTGACCTACGCCCAAGGGGATTTCACACAGATACGCAGTATTTT. Translating gives CAISDLRPRGFHTDTQYF.

This sequence joins TRBV6-4 and TRBJ2-7; D is possibly TRBD1 or TRBD2 (5 bases each). The CDR3 extends over 16 amino acids. The germline V and J ends were trimmed by 10 bases and 0 bases, with 22 bases remaining between them. Germline V gene lookup returns CDR1 MRHNA and CDR2 SNTAGT. The chain's CDR3 is CAKARQRGDCSYEQYF. The CDR3 nucleotides are TGTGCCAAGGCGCGCCAAAGGGGAGACTGCTCCTACGAGCAGTACTTC.

There are many counts of this clonotype. The chain links TRBV7-6 to TRBJ2-7; 7 bases agree with TRBD2. The ends lost 3 bases at V and 7 bases at J; junction bases unmatched: 9. The CDR3 runs to 14 residues. Germline-derived CDR1 and CDR2 are SGHVS and FNYEAQ. This CDR3 is CASSFAGALVEQYF. For the CDR3, the DNA is TGTGCCAGCAGCTTTGCGGGAGCCCTGGTTGAGCAGTACTTC.

The V and J genes are TRBV10-3 and TRBJ2-2; D may match TRBD1 or TRBD2 (5 bases each). Per the germline V gene, CDR1 is ENHRY and CDR2 is SYGVKD. This CDR3 spans 13 amino acids. V lost 6 bases to trimming and J lost 5 bases, with 10 bases between them. CDR3 region: CAISEGPTGELFF. The CDR3 nucleotides are TGTGCCATCAGCGAGGGGCCTACCGGGGAGCTGTTTTTT.

This clonotype occurred many times. The chain employs TRBV3-1 and TRBJ2-2, with 11 bases lining up with TRBD1. The trim removed 7 bases at V and 6 bases at J, leaving 7 bases unmatched. The CDR3 is made up of 15 amino acids. The germline V gene encodes CDR1 LGHDT and CDR2 YNNKEL (reference sequence). The DNA of the CDR3 is TGTGCCAGCACCCCCCGGACAGGGGGCTCCGGGGAGCTGTTTTTT. Its translation: CASTPRTGGSGELFF.

This clonotype was detected only a few times. The chain carries TRBV14 and TRBJ1-1, with TRBD1 as a possible D gene (5 bases). V was clipped by 3 bases and J by 10 bases, with 12 bases between them. Germline loops: CDR1 SGHDN, CDR2 FVKESK. The CDR3 loop spans 12 amino acids. The CDR3 nucleotides read TGTGCCAGCAGCCATGGACGGGACGGAGCTTTCTTT. Encoded protein: CASSHGRDGAFF.

The rearrangement joins TRBV12-3 or TRBV12-4 to TRBJ1-1; 9 bases line up with TRBD1. The CDR3 loop spans 15 amino acids. Trimming at V came to 5 bases and at J to 0 bases, leaving 4 bases not matched to a gene. CDR3: CASSRGTGMNTEAFF. The CDR3 DNA sequence: TGTGCCAGCAGTAGAGGGACAGGGATGAACACTGAAGCTTTCTTT.